The clone carrying this T cell receptor beta chain was observed a few times. Its antigen is currently unknown. This specimen belongs to a study of CD8+ T cells in alopecia areata. Across the study: It was oral tofacitinib, at 5 to 10 mg twice daily, that treated patients received.

Extracted RNA was reverse transcribed, and the resulting cDNA served as sequencing template. Libraries were prepared by immunoSEQ multiplex PCR; TCRdb keeps only in-frame clonotypes and omits some of them. The table has around 270,000 clones, over 45% seen once; the top ten hold under 2%. Study findings and constraints: Normal scalp showed lower clonality than lesional scalp, especially alopecia totalis/universalis. In scalp, tofacitinib significantly decreased clonality and expanded CD8+ clones among the top 100.

Indicated treatment: oral pan-JAK inhibitor, 5-10 mg twice daily. Sorting from PBMCs produced CD4+ and CD8+ T cells. V dropped 1 base and J dropped 8 bases, with 14 bases sitting between them. The CDR3 extends over 14 amino acids. Germline CDR1 reads SEHNR; CDR2 reads FQNEAQ (reference sequence). The TCR originated in a human donor with alopecia areata. This chain connects TRBV7-9 to TRBJ1-1; possible D gene TRBD1, 5 bases. Sequenced here: CD4+ T cells sorted from blood, sampled at week 24, from a patient treated with tofacitinib. CDR3 sequence (DNA): TGTGCCAGCAGCTTAGAGGGGCGCGCCGGGGAAGCTTTCTTT. Translated: CASSLEGRAGEAFF.